This entry concerns a single T cell receptor beta chain. Authors' analysis steps: Counts of nucleated cells, estimated from reference gene primer amplification, were obtained. Profiled with immunoSEQ multiplex PCR; TCRdb holds only in-frame clones, not every one. V and J calls and clone size are as listed in that table; D and trimming were resolved from the DNA. The sample lists about 71,000 clones, 75% to 90% occurring once. J lost 4 bases, V lost 5 bases, and 8 bases had no gene match. This CDR3 comprises 15 residues. Germline assignment: CDR1 KGHDR and CDR2 SFDVKD. The data belong to a study of blood T cell repertoires in COVID-19. Study in general: The origin of the acute and convalescent COVID-19 samples was the United States, Italy and Spain. Nucleic acid was either cDNA or gDNA, and it came from T cells, B-cell-depleted T cells, or PBMCs.

The V and J genes are TRBV24-1 and TRBJ2-7, with 9 bases that match TRBD1. The origin of this receptor is an older man with acute or convalescent COVID-19. Material: peripheral blood. The CDR3 DNA sequence: TGTGCCACCAGTGTAGGGACAGGGAGCGTGTACGAGCAGTACTTC. It codes for CATSVGTGSVYEQYF.